The 27 T cell receptor beta chains reported below all come from one sample, sequenced in a study of blood T cell repertoires in COVID-19. The table came from immunoSEQ multiplex PCR; TCRdb's copy has only in-frame clones and leaves some out. The data show about 60,000 clones, approximately 80% seen once. Sequencing was performed on peripheral blood. Source of these receptors: a man in his 60s with acute or convalescent COVID-19.

This clone was counted a few times. V is TRBV19 and J is TRBJ1-1; TRBD1 might be the D (6 bases). With 8 bases removed from V and 1 base from J, the gap between germline ends came to 11 bases. Germline V gene data show CDR1 as LNHDA and CDR2 as SQIVND (reference sequence). CDR3 length: 13 amino acids. CDR3 amino acids: CASSDRQNTEAFF. The CDR3 DNA reads TGTGCCAGTTCGGACAGACAGAACACTGAAGCTTTCTTT.

The V gene is TRBV7-2, the J gene TRBJ2-1; D remains unclear. Germline V gives CDR1 SGHTA, CDR2 FQGNSA. V gave up 3 bases and J gave up 9 bases, with 15 bases separating them. CDR3 length: 14 amino acids. CDR3 sequence reads: CASSFMRPVGEQFF. The CDR3 nucleotides read TGTGCCAGCAGCTTTATGAGGCCCGTAGGTGAGCAGTTCTTC.

The V and J genes are TRBV24-1 and TRBJ1-2; 7 bases map to TRBD1. Per germline, CDR1 KGHDR and CDR2 SFDVKD. This CDR3 has 16 residues. Trimming cost V 3 bases and J 2 bases; bases outside gene matches: 8. The CDR3 reads CATSDAARDSNYGYTF. CDR3 DNA sequence: TGTGCCACCAGTGATGCCGCCAGGGACAGCAACTATGGCTACACCTTC.

CDR3 in amino acids: CASSRMGDSQYF. CDR3 sequence (DNA): TGTGCCAGCAGCCGCATGGGGGACAGTCAGTACTTC. The genes are TRBV7-8 and TRBJ2-7; 7 bases match TRBD1. The CDR3 sequence is 12 residues long. Germline V lookup: CDR1 SGHVS, CDR2 FQNEAQ. The ends lost 5 bases at V and 10 bases at J; junction bases unmatched: 8.

This clone has a handful of counts. J is TRBJ1-3 and V is TRBV7-2, with a tentative D call TRBD1 (5 bases). Germline values: CDR1 SGHTA, CDR2 FQGNSA. CDR3 length: 14 residues. V lost 2 bases and J 4 bases, leaving 9 bases between the germline ends. The CDR3 reads CASSLNRKGNTIYF. CDR3 DNA: TGTGCCAGCAGCTTAAACAGGAAGGGAAACACCATATATTTT.

The chain has TRBV5-6 and TRBJ1-2; TRBD1 matches 7 bases. The J segment lost 7 bases and the V segment lost 3 bases, leaving 6 bases of the junction unmatched. Germline values: CDR1 SGHDT, CDR2 YYEEEE. The CDR3 loop spans 13 amino acids. The CDR3 loop is CASSSDRLPGYTF. The CDR3 nucleotides are TGTGCCAGCAGCTCGGACAGGTTGCCTGGCTACACCTTC.

The rearrangement links TRBV27 to TRBJ1-2; 8 bases are a match to TRBD1. CDR1 is MNHEY and CDR2 is SMNVEV in the germline V gene (reference sequence). Trimming at V came to 8 bases and at J to 6 bases, leaving 11 bases not matched to a gene. The CDR3 extends over 14 amino acids. CDR3 protein: CASGRDRIIHGYTF. The CDR3 coding sequence is TGTGCCAGCGGACGGGACAGGATAATTCATGGCTACACCTTC.

The chain recombines TRBV5-1 with TRBJ1-5; weak D call: TRBD1 (5 bases). The CDR3 has 15 residues. Trimming cost V 0 bases and J 2 bases, with 9 bases left between them. Germline CDR1 and CDR2: SGHRS and YFSETQ. The CDR3: CASSLEGMGNQPQHF. The DNA for the CDR3 is TGCGCCAGCAGCTTGGAGGGGATGGGCAATCAGCCCCAGCATTTT.

The chain carries TRBV21-1 and TRBJ1-1; the D segment call TRBD1 is taken from the table without a DNA check. TRBV21-1 is termed a pseudogene. This CDR3 region has 15 residues. The DNA for the CDR3 is TGTGCCAGCAGCAGCAAACCACAGAATTTCACTGAAGCTTTCTTT. Its protein is CASSSKPQNFTEAFF.

The chain employs TRBV5-5 and TRBJ1-5; 9 bases are a match to TRBD1. Germline V gene sequence: CDR1 SGHKS, CDR2 YYEKEE (reference sequence). CDR3 length equals 16 residues. V lost 1 base to trimming and J lost 1 base; unmatched junction nucleotides: 3. For the CDR3, the DNA is TGTGCCAGCAGCTTGACAGGGGGCAAGAGCAATCAGCCCCAGCATTTT. The encoded protein is CASSLTGGKSNQPQHF.

This clone was seen a handful of times. This chain's CDR3 is CASSYLAERAFF. The CDR3 DNA reads TGTGCCAGCAGCTATCTCGCGGAAAGGGCTTTCTTT. The chain combines TRBV5-4 with TRBJ1-1; unclear D gene. V lost 3 bases and J 11 bases, leaving 14 bases between the germline ends. The germline V gene has CDR1 SGHNT and CDR2 YYREEE (reference sequence). The CDR3 runs to 12 residues.

CDR3 nucleotide sequence: TGTGCCAGCAGCTTAGGGCAGGGGGCAATTGAAGCTTTCTTT. This sequence encodes CASSLGQGAIEAFF. V gene TRBV7-9 combines with J gene TRBJ1-1, with 8 bases aligning to TRBD1. After removal of 1 base from V and 7 bases from J, the junction contained 5 bases not matched to a gene. This CDR3 is built from 14 residues. Germline CDR1 is SEHNR and CDR2 is FQNEAQ (reference sequence).

The V call is TRBV19, the J call TRBJ1-2; no clear D. The V gene lost 10 bases and the J gene lost 6 bases, with 12 bases spanning the gap. The germline gives CDR1 LNHDA, CDR2 SQIVND (reference sequence). The CDR3 consists of 11 residues. In DNA, the CDR3 is TGTGCCACGGGAGGGAGGGATGGCTACACCTTC. This translates into CATGGRDGYTF.

This clone was observed a handful of times. The V call is TRBV4-1, the J call TRBJ1-2; 7 bases map to TRBD1. This CDR3 contains 17 residues. J was trimmed by 2 bases and V by 1 base; bases with no gene match: 10. Germline CDR1 reads MGHRA; CDR2 reads YSYEKL. CDR3 in DNA: TGCGCCAGCAGCCAAGTACTAATAGGGGGCTCGAACTATGGCTACACCTTC. This sequence encodes CASSQVLIGGSNYGYTF.

This chain joins TRBV30 and TRBJ1-1; a possible D gene is TRBD1 (5 bases). The CDR3 totals 14 residues. In germline, CDR1 is GTSNPN, CDR2 SVGIG (reference sequence). Trimming removed 4 bases at V and 4 bases at J, with 16 bases between. The CDR3 spells CAWTRRQGSTEAFF. CDR3 sequence (DNA): TGTGCCTGGACCCGTCGGCAGGGAAGCACTGAAGCTTTCTTT.

The chain couples TRBV25-1 to TRBJ2-3; D not certain. The length of the CDR3 is 14 residues. The germline V gene has CDR1 MGHDK and CDR2 SYGVNS. Deletions cut 0 bases from V and 1 base from J, with 5 bases between. CDR3 protein: CASSEYQGTDTQYF. The CDR3 coding sequence is TGTGCCAGCAGTGAATATCAGGGCACAGATACGCAGTATTTT. Supplemented by reference TRBV25-1 and TRBJ2-3, the full variable domain reads EADIYQTPRYLVIGTGKKITLECSQTMGHDKMYWYQQDPGMELHLIHYSYGVNSTEKGDLSSESTVSRIRTEHFPLTLESARPSHTSQYLCASSEYQGTDTQYFGPGTRLTVL.

This clone has only one observation. The rearrangement joins TRBV6-2 or TRBV6-3 to TRBJ1-1, with TRBD1 identical over 8 bases. Germline V gene data show CDR1 as MNHEY and CDR2 as SVGEGT. The V segment lost 2 bases and the J segment 0 bases; nucleotides outside the gene matches: 5. The CDR3 totals 16 residues. The CDR3 spells CASSYARQGLNTEAFF. In DNA, the CDR3 is TGTGCCAGCAGTTACGCCCGACAGGGGTTGAACACTGAAGCTTTCTTT.

This clone turned up a few times. The rearrangement uses TRBV9 and TRBJ1-6; possible D gene TRBD1, 5 bases. With 1 base removed from V and 6 bases from J, the gap between germline ends came to 17 bases. The germline V gene has CDR1 SGDLS and CDR2 YYNGEE. The CDR3 loop spans 17 amino acids. The chain's CDR3 is CASSVSPSGGGNSPLHF. CDR3 in DNA: TGTGCCAGCAGCGTATCCCCCTCGGGGGGTGGTAATTCACCCCTCCACTTT.

J is TRBJ1-3 and V is TRBV11-3; 8 bases are a match to TRBD1. The CDR3 runs 14 residues. Germline CDR1 SGHNT, CDR2 YENEEA. The V and J ends lost 5 bases and 5 bases, in that order; junction bases with no gene match: 5. CDR3 sequence reads: CASSPGQGRNTIYF. CDR3 coding DNA: TGTGCCAGCAGCCCCGGACAGGGTCGAAACACCATATATTTT.

This clone was seen just once. The chain couples TRBV7-2 to TRBJ1-2; no clear D gene. Trimming left V 5 bases short and J 6 bases short, with 16 bases between. The CDR3 contains 14 residues. The germline V gene has CDR1 SGHTA and CDR2 FQGNSA. CDR3 DNA sequence: TGTGCCAGCAGCCAGAGCCGGGTAGCCGATGGCTACACCTTC. Translating it yields CASSQSRVADGYTF.

The J gene is TRBJ2-7, the V gene TRBV1; TRBD2, the table's D call, lacks a check against the DNA. TRBV1 is a known pseudogene. The CDR3 totals 13 residues. CDR3 bases: TGCACCAGCAGCCAAGATCCGGCCTACGAGCAGTACGTC. It specifies CTSSQDPAYEQYV.

This clone has just one count. CDR3 nucleotides: TGCAGCGTTGAACATCGGACAGGGAAAACCAATGAGCAGTTCTTC. Amino acids: CSVEHRTGKTNEQFF. The gene calls are TRBV29-1 and TRBJ2-1; TRBD1 agrees at 8 bases. The CDR3 loop spans 15 amino acids. V dropped 2 bases and J dropped 6; count of bases not matched to a gene: 9. The V gene's germline CDR1 is SQVTM and CDR2 ANQGSEA.

The genes are TRBV27 and TRBJ1-1; TRBD1 matches at 7 bases. CDR3 length equals 16 residues. The trim removed 4 bases at V and 0 bases at J, leaving 8 bases unmatched. The germline gives CDR1 MNHEY, CDR2 SMNVEV (reference sequence). The CDR3 nucleotides read TGTGCCAGCAGTTCTCCGGGACAGAGTATGAACACTGAAGCTTTCTTT. Translating it yields CASSSPGQSMNTEAFF.

The V and J genes are TRBV7-2 and TRBJ1-1; 9 positions match TRBD1. J lost 4 bases, V lost 7 bases, and 7 bases had no gene match. The CDR3 has 14 amino acids. CDR1 and CDR2 from the germline V gene are SGHTA and FQGNSA. The CDR3 sequence is CASTVNRGRTEAFF. In nucleotides, the CDR3 is TGTGCCAGCACCGTTAACAGGGGGCGCACTGAAGCTTTCTTT. The full variable domain, in which reference TRBV7-2 and TRBJ1-1 provide the parts outside the CDR3, is GAGVSQSPSNKVTEKGKDVELRCDPISGHTALYWYRQSLGQGLEFLIYFQGNSAPDKSGLPSDRFSAERTGGSVSTLTIQRTQQEDSAVYLCASTVNRGRTEAFFGQGTRLTVV.

V gene TRBV7-2 combines with J gene TRBJ2-4; 7 bases are a match to TRBD1. Per the germline V gene, CDR1 is SGHTA and CDR2 is FQGNSA. The CDR3 has 15 residues. Germline trimming cut 3 bases from V and 2 bases from J; bases unmatched to any gene: 4. For the CDR3, the DNA is TGTGCCAGCAGCTTTGTGGGACAGACCAAAAACATTCAGTACTTC. This translates into CASSFVGQTKNIQYF.

The chain is built from TRBV10-2 and TRBJ2-4; no clear D gene. Looked up from germline, CDR1 is WSHSY and CDR2 is SAAADI. The CDR3 consists of 11 residues. Trimming cost V 3 bases and J 9 bases, with 6 bases left between them. CDR3 protein: CASSDPGIQYF. The CDR3 DNA reads as TGCGCCAGCAGTGATCCGGGCATTCAGTACTTC.

This clone was counted ten times or more. The chain joins TRBV4-3 to TRBJ1-3, with TRBD1 matching 8 bases. Germline CDR1 reads LGHNA; CDR2 reads YSLEER. Trimming removed 1 base from V and 1 base from J; junction bases left unmatched: 6. The CDR3 consists of 17 residues. CDR3 region: CASSQVGQGASGNTIYF. For the CDR3, the DNA is TGCGCCAGCAGCCAAGTAGGACAGGGAGCGTCTGGAAACACCATATATTTT.